This T cell receptor (beta chain) was recorded in a study of blood T cell repertoires in COVID-19. Study at large: From the United States, Italy and Spain came samples of acute and convalescent COVID-19.

Authors' processing steps: Amplification with reference gene primers provided the estimates of nucleated cell counts. Assay used: immunoSEQ multiplex PCR; TCRdb lists only in-frame clones, some missing. That table is the source of V, J and clone size, and D and trimming were worked out from the DNA. The repertoire holds around 250,000 clones, with approximately 88% as singletons. From germline, CDR1 is KGHSH and CDR2 LQKENI. The CDR3 is 14 amino acids. With 3 bases removed from V and 4 bases from J, the gap between germline ends came to 12 bases. This receptor was taken from a woman between 35 and 50 years old who had recovered from COVID-19. V gene TRBV18 combines with J gene TRBJ1-1; D is ambiguous. The sample was peripheral blood. The CDR3 nucleotides are TGTGCCAGCTCACCCACGGGGAGGAGCACTGAAGCTTTCTTT. This codes for CASSPTGRSTEAFF.